This is a list of T cell receptor beta chains from one sample in a study of response to subunit inactivated influenza vaccine. Each CDR3 protein is one row after TCRdb ran MiXCR on the RT-PCR reads. The sample gives roughly 570,000 distinct CDR3 sequences, around 15% of which show up once; 11% is in the top ten. The material was PBMCs from blood, obtained 11 to 12 days after vaccination. Receptor source: a man between 50 and 59 years old who received an inactivated influenza vaccine. Each CDR3 is given with its conserved first and last residue. Each record gives: D gene, clone size, V gene, J gene, CDR3 DNA, CDR3 protein. A D gene is named only where the DNA matches it firmly. Rows may omit the clone size; those that give it use once, few, many or a size class.

d_gene: .
abundance: many
v_gene: TRBV4-2
j_gene: TRBJ2-2
CDR3nt: TGTGCCAGCAGCCAAGGGCACAGTCTTAAGTCCGGGGAGCTGTTTTTT
CDR3aa: CASSQGHSLKSGELFF

d_gene: .
abundance: few
v_gene: TRBV18
j_gene: TRBJ1-4
CDR3nt: TGTGCCAGCTCACCACCGAGGGGGGATGAAAAACTGTTTTTT
CDR3aa: CASSPPRGDEKLFF

d_gene: TRBD1
abundance: .
v_gene: TRBV4-1
j_gene: TRBJ2-1
CDR3nt: TGCGCCAGCAGCCAAGATACAGGGGCTTTCTACAATGAGCAGTTCTTC
CDR3aa: CASSQDTGAFYNEQFF

d_gene: .
abundance: .
v_gene: TRBV11-2
j_gene: TRBJ2-5
CDR3nt: TGTGCCAGCAGCTTAGTGGCAGGGGCCTTGGATGAGACCCAGTACTTC
CDR3aa: CASSLVAGALDETQYF

d_gene: .
abundance: once
v_gene: TRBV9
j_gene: TRBJ2-1
CDR3nt: TGTGCCAGCAGCGTAGAACCAAATCCCGGCACCGAGCAGTTCTTC
CDR3aa: CASSVEPNPGTEQFF

d_gene: TRBD2
abundance: .
v_gene: TRBV28
j_gene: TRBJ2-3
CDR3nt: TGTGCCAGCAGTTCTAGTCCCGGGACTAGCGGGGGCCGGATGAGGCAGTATTTT
CDR3aa: CASSSSPGTSGGRMRQYF

d_gene: .
abundance: many
v_gene: TRBV5-1
j_gene: TRBJ2-1
CDR3nt: TGCGCCAGCAGCTTGCAGGTTAACAATGAGCAGTTCTTC
CDR3aa: CASSLQVNNEQFF

d_gene: TRBD2
abundance: .
v_gene: TRBV7-8
j_gene: TRBJ2-1
CDR3nt: TGTGCCAGCAGCTTACATTTGCGCGGGGGGGCGGATAGGAAGTTCTTC
CDR3aa: CASSLHLRGGADRKFF

d_gene: .
abundance: many
v_gene: TRBV12-3/TRBV12-4
j_gene: TRBJ1-3
CDR3nt: TGTGCCAGCAGCCCCCGCGGAAACACCATATATTTT
CDR3aa: CASSPRGNTIYF

d_gene: .
abundance: few
v_gene: TRBV27
j_gene: TRBJ2-1
CDR3nt: TGTGCCAGCAGCATGACTGAATACAATGAGCAGTTCTTC
CDR3aa: CASSMTEYNEQFF

d_gene: .
abundance: .
v_gene: TRBV29-1
j_gene: TRBJ2-2
CDR3nt: .
CDR3aa: CSVGGGSPGELFF

d_gene: TRBD1
abundance: few
v_gene: TRBV29-1
j_gene: TRBJ2-2
CDR3nt: TGCAGCGTTGAGGACAGGGAATCCCCCGGGGAGCTGTTTTTT
CDR3aa: CSVEDRESPGELFF

d_gene: TRBD2
abundance: few
v_gene: TRBV20-1
j_gene: TRBJ2-1
CDR3nt: TGCAGTGGTAGACCTAAGGGACTATACCGGAATGAGCAGTTCTTC
CDR3aa: CSGRPKGLYRNEQFF

d_gene: TRBD1
abundance: many
v_gene: TRBV12-3/TRBV12-4
j_gene: TRBJ2-6
CDR3nt: TGTGCCAGCAGTAAGGGACAGAACTTTGGGGCCAACGTCCTGACTTTC
CDR3aa: CASSKGQNFGANVLTF

d_gene: TRBD2
abundance: once
v_gene: TRBV4-3
j_gene: TRBJ2-1
CDR3nt: TGCGCCAGCAGCCAAGATGGTACTAGCGGGGGGGCCTGGAATGAGCAGTTCTTC
CDR3aa: CASSQDGTSGGAWNEQFF

d_gene: .
abundance: .
v_gene: TRBV7-6
j_gene: TRBJ2-3
CDR3nt: TGTGCCAGCAGCTTTTACGGGGGCGGGACAGATACGCAGTATTTT
CDR3aa: CASSFYGGGTDTQYF

d_gene: .
abundance: few
v_gene: TRBV2
j_gene: TRBJ2-7
CDR3nt: TGTGCCAGCAGTGACGTTCTCGGGACCACCTACGAGCAGTACTTC
CDR3aa: CASSDVLGTTYEQYF

d_gene: TRBD2
abundance: few
v_gene: TRBV3-1
j_gene: TRBJ2-1
CDR3nt: TGTGCCAGCAGTGTAACTAGCGGGGAAGTTGAGCAGTTCTTC
CDR3aa: CASSVTSGEVEQFF

d_gene: .
abundance: few
v_gene: TRBV6-2/TRBV6-3
j_gene: TRBJ1-4
CDR3nt: TGTGCCAGCAGTTACCCTGATCACGTGGAAAAACTGTTTTTT
CDR3aa: CASSYPDHVEKLFF

d_gene: .
abundance: .
v_gene: TRBV6-2/TRBV6-3
j_gene: TRBJ2-5
CDR3nt: TGTGCCAGCAATGACAGGAGCCAAGAGACCCAGTACTTC
CDR3aa: CASNDRSQETQYF

d_gene: TRBD1
abundance: few
v_gene: TRBV25-1
j_gene: TRBJ2-2
CDR3nt: TGTGCCAGCAGTGAAATTTATGGGACAGGGGCGACCGGGGAGCTGTTTTTT
CDR3aa: CASSEIYGTGATGELFF

d_gene: TRBD2
abundance: .
v_gene: TRBV4-3
j_gene: TRBJ2-3
CDR3nt: TGCGCCAGCAGCCAAGCTGGCGGGAGGCACACAGATACGCAGTATTTT
CDR3aa: CASSQAGGRHTDTQYF

d_gene: .
abundance: many
v_gene: TRBV7-2
j_gene: TRBJ2-7
CDR3nt: TGTGCCAGCAGCGGTAATTTAGGCGAGCAGTACTTC
CDR3aa: CASSGNLGEQYF

d_gene: .
abundance: many
v_gene: TRBV20-1
j_gene: TRBJ2-7
CDR3nt: TGCAGTGCGGAACTACCGACGGGCTACGAGCAGTACTTC
CDR3aa: CSAELPTGYEQYF

d_gene: .
abundance: .
v_gene: TRBV25-1
j_gene: TRBJ2-7
CDR3nt: TGTGCCAGCAGTTTTTCCCTCGGGGCATCCTACGAGCAGTACTTC
CDR3aa: CASSFSLGASYEQYF

d_gene: TRBD2
abundance: few
v_gene: TRBV24-1
j_gene: TRBJ2-1
CDR3nt: TGTGCCCGCGCGACTAGCCTACCCTACAATGAGCAGTTCTTC
CDR3aa: CARATSLPYNEQFF

d_gene: TRBD1
abundance: .
v_gene: TRBV4-3
j_gene: TRBJ2-2
CDR3nt: TGCGCCAGCAGCCAAGAGGGACAGGGGCCGATATATGACACCGGGGAGCTGTTTTTT
CDR3aa: CASSQEGQGPIYDTGELFF

d_gene: .
abundance: .
v_gene: TRBV2
j_gene: TRBJ1-4
CDR3nt: TGTGCCAGCAGTGAATCTTTCGGACTGTTTTTT
CDR3aa: CASSESFGLFF

d_gene: .
abundance: .
v_gene: TRBV7-9
j_gene: TRBJ1-2
CDR3nt: TGTGCCAGCAGCTCCGGAGGGGGGCCCGGGTATGGCTACACCTTC
CDR3aa: CASSSGGGPGYGYTF

d_gene: .
abundance: many
v_gene: TRBV20-1
j_gene: TRBJ2-3
CDR3nt: TGCAGTGCTAGTCTTCGGACAGATACGCAGTATTTT
CDR3aa: CSASLRTDTQYF

d_gene: TRBD1
abundance: .
v_gene: TRBV7-2
j_gene: TRBJ2-1
CDR3nt: TGTGCCAGCAGCTTAGCGTCAGGGGGCCCTGAGCAGTTCTTC
CDR3aa: CASSLASGGPEQFF

d_gene: .
abundance: few
v_gene: TRBV18
j_gene: TRBJ2-2
CDR3nt: TGTGCCAGCTCACCACGGGGGAACACCGGGGAGCTGTTTTTT
CDR3aa: CASSPRGNTGELFF

d_gene: TRBD1
abundance: few
v_gene: TRBV2
j_gene: TRBJ2-7
CDR3nt: TGTGCCAGCAGTTCGGACAGGGCTTCCTACGAGCAGTACTTC
CDR3aa: CASSSDRASYEQYF

d_gene: TRBD1
abundance: few
v_gene: TRBV9
j_gene: TRBJ2-2
CDR3nt: TGTGCCAGCAGCACAGGACAGGGAAGCACCGGGGAGCTGTTTTTT
CDR3aa: CASSTGQGSTGELFF

d_gene: TRBD2
abundance: once
v_gene: TRBV6-1
j_gene: TRBJ2-7
CDR3nt: TGTGCCAGCTGCCCCGGGAGGAGTGGTTTCGAGCAGTACTTC
CDR3aa: CASCPGRSGFEQYF

d_gene: TRBD1
abundance: .
v_gene: TRBV14
j_gene: TRBJ2-7
CDR3nt: TGTGCCAGCAGCCAAGGCGCCAGGGGGACAGACGAGCAGTACTTC
CDR3aa: CASSQGARGTDEQYF

d_gene: .
abundance: .
v_gene: TRBV14
j_gene: TRBJ2-7
CDR3nt: TGTGCCAGCAGCCAAGCACAGGGAGGGTTCGAGCAGTACTTC
CDR3aa: CASSQAQGGFEQYF

d_gene: .
abundance: few
v_gene: TRBV7-9
j_gene: TRBJ2-2
CDR3nt: TGTGCCAGCAGCCGGGACATAAACACCGGGGAGCTGTTTTTT
CDR3aa: CASSRDINTGELFF

d_gene: TRBD1
abundance: few
v_gene: TRBV12-3/TRBV12-4
j_gene: TRBJ2-6
CDR3nt: TGTGCCAGCAGACTCTCCGGGACAGGGGGTTCTGGGGCCAACGTCCTGACTTTC
CDR3aa: CASRLSGTGGSGANVLTF

d_gene: TRBD2
abundance: few
v_gene: TRBV9
j_gene: TRBJ2-7
CDR3nt: TGTGCCAGCAGCGCCCGGGACTATTCCTACGAGCAGTACTTC
CDR3aa: CASSARDYSYEQYF

d_gene: .
abundance: few
v_gene: TRBV4-2
j_gene: TRBJ2-7
CDR3nt: TGTGCCAGCAGCCAAGAGTGGGGTTGGGCAGGGATGTACGAGCAGTACTTC
CDR3aa: CASSQEWGWAGMYEQYF

d_gene: .
abundance: .
v_gene: TRBV20-1
j_gene: TRBJ2-3
CDR3nt: TGCAGTGTCGTTGGGGGCACAGATACGCAGTATTTT
CDR3aa: CSVVGGTDTQYF

d_gene: TRBD1
abundance: few
v_gene: TRBV6-1
j_gene: TRBJ1-3
CDR3nt: TGTGCCAGCCTGACAGGGGCCACTGGAAACACCATATATTTT
CDR3aa: CASLTGATGNTIYF

d_gene: TRBD1
abundance: few
v_gene: TRBV5-1
j_gene: TRBJ1-1
CDR3nt: TGCGCCAGCAGCTCCCAAACAGGGGGCGCGGGTGAAGCTTTCTTT
CDR3aa: CASSSQTGGAGEAFF

d_gene: .
abundance: .
v_gene: TRBV3-1
j_gene: TRBJ1-1
CDR3nt: TGTGCCAGCAGCCTCAGGGAATCGGGGACTGAAGCTTTCTTT
CDR3aa: CASSLRESGTEAFF

d_gene: .
abundance: few
v_gene: TRBV12-3/TRBV12-4
j_gene: TRBJ2-3
CDR3nt: TGTGCCAGCAGTTTAGGGGGTTTGGTAGATACGCAGTATTTT
CDR3aa: CASSLGGLVDTQYF

d_gene: .
abundance: few
v_gene: TRBV4-3
j_gene: TRBJ2-3
CDR3nt: TGCGCCAGCAGCCGCGGGACAGAAGATACGCAGTATTTT
CDR3aa: CASSRGTEDTQYF

d_gene: TRBD2
abundance: .
v_gene: TRBV7-3
j_gene: TRBJ2-1
CDR3nt: TGTGCCAGCAGCTTAGGCCCTACTAGCGGGAGACCGAATGAGCAGTTCTTC
CDR3aa: CASSLGPTSGRPNEQFF

d_gene: TRBD1
abundance: many
v_gene: TRBV5-1
j_gene: TRBJ1-1
CDR3nt: TGCGCCAGCAGCTATGGACAGGGTCGCACTGAAGCTTTCTTT
CDR3aa: CASSYGQGRTEAFF

d_gene: TRBD2
abundance: .
v_gene: TRBV3-1
j_gene: TRBJ2-7
CDR3nt: TGTGCCAGCAGCCAACTAGCGGGGGTAGGTGGGGAGCAGTACTTC
CDR3aa: CASSQLAGVGGEQYF

d_gene: TRBD1
abundance: few
v_gene: TRBV6-1
j_gene: TRBJ1-2
CDR3nt: TGTGCCAGCAGCAAAAGGGACAGCTATGGCTACACCTTC
CDR3aa: CASSKRDSYGYTF

d_gene: TRBD1
abundance: few
v_gene: TRBV4-3
j_gene: TRBJ2-7
CDR3nt: TGCGCCAGCAGCCAAGGACAGGGGCACCCAGGCTACGAGCAGTACTTC
CDR3aa: CASSQGQGHPGYEQYF

d_gene: TRBD1
abundance: few
v_gene: TRBV27
j_gene: TRBJ2-1
CDR3nt: TGTGCCAGCTCGACAGGGGCCTTGGATGAGCAGTTCTTC
CDR3aa: CASSTGALDEQFF